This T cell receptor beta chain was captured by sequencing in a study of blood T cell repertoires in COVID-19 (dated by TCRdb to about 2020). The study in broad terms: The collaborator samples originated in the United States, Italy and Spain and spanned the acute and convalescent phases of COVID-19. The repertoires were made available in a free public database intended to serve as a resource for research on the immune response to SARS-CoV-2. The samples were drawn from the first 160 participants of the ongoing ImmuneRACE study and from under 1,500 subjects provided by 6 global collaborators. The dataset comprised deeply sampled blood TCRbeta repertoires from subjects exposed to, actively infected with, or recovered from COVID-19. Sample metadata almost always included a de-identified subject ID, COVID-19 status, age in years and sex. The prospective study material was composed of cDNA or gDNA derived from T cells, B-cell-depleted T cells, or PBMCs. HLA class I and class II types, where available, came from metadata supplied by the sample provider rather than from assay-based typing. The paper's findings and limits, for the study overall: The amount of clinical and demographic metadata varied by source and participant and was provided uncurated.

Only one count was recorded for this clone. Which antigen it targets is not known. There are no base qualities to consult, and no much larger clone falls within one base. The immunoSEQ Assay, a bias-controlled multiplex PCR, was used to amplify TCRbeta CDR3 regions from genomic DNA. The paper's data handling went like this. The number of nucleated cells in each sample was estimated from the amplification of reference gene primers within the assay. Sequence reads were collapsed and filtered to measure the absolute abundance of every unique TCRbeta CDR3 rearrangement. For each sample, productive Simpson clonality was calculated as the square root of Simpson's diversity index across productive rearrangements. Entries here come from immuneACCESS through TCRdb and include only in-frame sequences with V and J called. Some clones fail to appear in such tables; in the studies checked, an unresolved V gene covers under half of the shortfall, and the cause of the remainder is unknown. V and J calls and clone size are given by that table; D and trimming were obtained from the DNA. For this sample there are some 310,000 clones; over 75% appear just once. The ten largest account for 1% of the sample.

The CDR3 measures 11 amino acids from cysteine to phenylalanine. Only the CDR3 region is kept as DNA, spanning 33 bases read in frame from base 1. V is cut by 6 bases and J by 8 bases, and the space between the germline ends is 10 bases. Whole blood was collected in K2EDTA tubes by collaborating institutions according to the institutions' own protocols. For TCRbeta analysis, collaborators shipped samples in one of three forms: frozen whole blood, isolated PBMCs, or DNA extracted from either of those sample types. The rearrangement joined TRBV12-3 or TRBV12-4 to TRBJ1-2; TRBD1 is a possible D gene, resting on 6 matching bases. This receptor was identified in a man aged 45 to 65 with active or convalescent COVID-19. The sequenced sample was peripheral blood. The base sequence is TGTGCCAGCAGCGGGACAAGGGGCTACACCTTC. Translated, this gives CASSGTRGYTF.